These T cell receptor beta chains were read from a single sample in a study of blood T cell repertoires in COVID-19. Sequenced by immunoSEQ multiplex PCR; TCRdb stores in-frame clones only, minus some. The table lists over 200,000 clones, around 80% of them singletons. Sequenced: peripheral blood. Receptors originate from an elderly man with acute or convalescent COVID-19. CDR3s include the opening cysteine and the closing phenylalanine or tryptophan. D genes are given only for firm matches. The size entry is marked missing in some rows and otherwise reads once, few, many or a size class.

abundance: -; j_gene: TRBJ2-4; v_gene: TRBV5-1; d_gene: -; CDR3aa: CASSLSLVTKNIQYF; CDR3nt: TGCGCCAGCAGCTTGTCTTTAGTCACCAAAAACATTCAGTACTTC
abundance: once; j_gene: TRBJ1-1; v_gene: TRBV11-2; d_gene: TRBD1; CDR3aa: CASSLDRDRPEAFF; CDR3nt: TGTGCCAGCAGCTTAGATCGGGACAGGCCTGAAGCTTTCTTT
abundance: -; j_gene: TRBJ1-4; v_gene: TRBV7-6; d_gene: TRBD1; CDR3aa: CASSLPGTGNEKLFF; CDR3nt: TGTGCCAGCAGCTTACCCGGGACAGGGAATGAAAAACTGTTTTTT
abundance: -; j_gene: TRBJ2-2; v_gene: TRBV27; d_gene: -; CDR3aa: CASSFRGVNTGELFF; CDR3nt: TGTGCCAGCAGTTTCCGCGGGGTAAACACCGGGGAGCTGTTTTTT
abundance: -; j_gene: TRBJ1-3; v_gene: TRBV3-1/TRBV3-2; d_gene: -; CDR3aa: CASSLQPGVGNTIYF; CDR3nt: TGTGCCAGCAGCCTCCAGCCAGGGGTTGGAAACACCATATATTTT
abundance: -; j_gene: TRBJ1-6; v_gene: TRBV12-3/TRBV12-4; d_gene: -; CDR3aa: CASSVLGVSPLHF; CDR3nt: TGTGCCAGCAGTGTCCTCGGGGTTTCACCCCTCCACTTT
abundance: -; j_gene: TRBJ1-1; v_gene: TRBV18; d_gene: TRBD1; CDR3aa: CASSPKRDRVATEAFF; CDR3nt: TGTGCCAGCTCACCTAAGCGGGACAGGGTGGCCACTGAAGCTTTCTTT
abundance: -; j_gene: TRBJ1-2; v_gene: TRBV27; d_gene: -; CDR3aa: CASSMGQQAGYTF; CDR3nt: TGTGCCAGCAGTATGGGACAACAGGCTGGCTACACCTTC
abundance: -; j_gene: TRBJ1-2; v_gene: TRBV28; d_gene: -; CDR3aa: CASSAGYGYTF; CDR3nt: TGTGCCAGCAGTGCGGGGTATGGCTACACCTTC
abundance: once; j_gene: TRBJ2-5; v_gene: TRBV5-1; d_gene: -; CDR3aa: CASSAGGGQETQYF; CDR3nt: TGCGCCAGCAGCGCTGGGGGCGGGCAAGAGACCCAGTACTTC
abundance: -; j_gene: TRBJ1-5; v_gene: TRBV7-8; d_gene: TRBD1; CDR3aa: CASSQQGRAGAHNQPQHF; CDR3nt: TGTGCCAGCAGCCAACAGGGGCGGGCAGGGGCACACAATCAGCCCCAGCATTTT
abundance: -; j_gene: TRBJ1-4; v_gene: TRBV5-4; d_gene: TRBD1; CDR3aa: CASSSTGVNEKLFF; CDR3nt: TGTGCCAGCAGCTCGACAGGGGTGAATGAAAAACTGTTTTTT
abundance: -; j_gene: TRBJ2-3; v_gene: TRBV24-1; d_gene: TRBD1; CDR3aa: CATSDPTGGSTDTQYF; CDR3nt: TGTGCCACCAGTGATCCGACAGGGGGATCCACAGATACGCAGTATTTT
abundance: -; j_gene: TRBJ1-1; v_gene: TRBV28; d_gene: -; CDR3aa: CASHSNTEAFF; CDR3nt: TGTGCCAGCCACTCGAACACTGAAGCTTTCTTT
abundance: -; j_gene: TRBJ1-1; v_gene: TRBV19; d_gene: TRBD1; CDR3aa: CASGQLMNTEAFF; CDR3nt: TGTGCCTCGGGACAGCTCATGAACACTGAAGCTTTCTTT
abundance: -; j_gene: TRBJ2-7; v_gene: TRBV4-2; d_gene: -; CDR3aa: CASSQEAQGSSYEQYF; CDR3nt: TGTGCCAGCAGCCAAGAGGCCCAAGGGAGCTCCTACGAGCAGTACTTC
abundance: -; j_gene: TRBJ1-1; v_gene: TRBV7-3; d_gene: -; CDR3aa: CASAPGEDTEAFF; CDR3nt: TGTGCCAGCGCCCCGGGGGAAGACACTGAAGCTTTCTTT
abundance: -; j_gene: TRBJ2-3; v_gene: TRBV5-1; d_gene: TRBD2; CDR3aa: CASSSRGLAGGTSDTQYF; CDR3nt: TGCGCCAGCAGCTCCAGGGGTTTGGCGGGGGGGACGTCAGATACGCAGTATTTT
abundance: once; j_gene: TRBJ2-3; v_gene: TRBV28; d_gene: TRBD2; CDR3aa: CASSLSGGGYTQYF; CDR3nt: TGTGCCAGCAGTCTTAGCGGGGGCGGATATACGCAGTATTTT
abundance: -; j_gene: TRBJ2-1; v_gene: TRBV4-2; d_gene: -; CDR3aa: CASSRLGQSSSYNEQFF; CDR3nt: TGTGCCAGCAGCCGACTCGGACAGTCGAGCTCCTACAATGAGCAGTTCTTC
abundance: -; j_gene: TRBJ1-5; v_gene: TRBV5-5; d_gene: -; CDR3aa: CASSLGVSQPQHF; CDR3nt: TGTGCCAGCAGCTTGGGAGTTAGTCAGCCCCAGCATTTT
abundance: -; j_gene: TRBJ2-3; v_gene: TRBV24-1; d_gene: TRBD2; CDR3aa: CATSDRTSGDAQYF; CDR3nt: TGTGCCACCAGTGATCGGACTAGCGGGGATGCGCAGTATTTT
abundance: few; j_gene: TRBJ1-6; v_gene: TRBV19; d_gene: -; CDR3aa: CASSMAGTPLHF; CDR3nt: TGTGCCAGTAGTATGGCCGGGACACCCCTCCACTTT
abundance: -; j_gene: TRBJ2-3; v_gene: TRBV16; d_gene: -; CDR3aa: CASSQFPPGRGPDTQYF; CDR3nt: TGTGCCAGCAGCCAATTTCCGCCAGGGCGTGGGCCAGATACGCAGTATTTT
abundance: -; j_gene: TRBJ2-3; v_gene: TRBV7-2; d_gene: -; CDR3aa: CASSLVVARTTDTQYF; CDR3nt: TGTGCCAGCAGCTTAGTTGTGGCTCGGACAACAGATACGCAGTATTTT
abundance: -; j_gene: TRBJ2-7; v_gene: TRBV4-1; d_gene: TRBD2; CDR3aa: CASSQSLAGEYEQYF; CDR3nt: TGCGCCAGCAGCCAGTCACTAGCGGGAGAATACGAGCAGTACTTC
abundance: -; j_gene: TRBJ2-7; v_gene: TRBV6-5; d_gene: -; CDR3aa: CASSRQQNHEQYF; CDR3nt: TGTGCCAGCAGTCGTCAACAGAACCACGAGCAGTACTTC
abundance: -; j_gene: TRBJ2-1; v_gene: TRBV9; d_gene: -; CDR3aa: CASSVASVNEQFF; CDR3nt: TGTGCCAGCAGCGTAGCTAGTGTTAATGAGCAGTTCTTC